The entry that follows covers one T cell receptor (beta chain) sequence. Its antigen target is currently unknown. No much larger clone exists at a distance of one base, and base qualities are not known. The cohort comprised 550 to 700 healthy bone marrow donors. At the time of sampling, all cohort members were nominally healthy, though unrecorded immune exposures were likely present. The donor tested CMV seronegative, placing the donor among the 350 to 400 seronegative members of the cohort. A peripheral blood sample was provided by each donor, and peripheral blood mononuclear cells were used for TCR beta sequencing. The Qiagen DNeasy Blood Extraction Kit was used to extract genomic DNA from the blood cell samples. The entry originates in a study of cytomegalovirus exposure and HLA in healthy donors (TCRdb year 2017). Context from the whole study: An earlier analysis of some 600 of the donors reported 250 to 300 Gb of sequence data and 117 million unique TCR beta sequences obtained from 180 million or so T cells. Across 398 genotyped donors of the cohort, an average of roughly 230,000 unique TCR beta nucleotide sequences per donor were sequenced, and roughly 18% of those sequences were non-productive. Every discovery cohort repertoire had been produced on one sequencing platform. The study aimed to test whether signatures of past pathogen exposure could be identified by cataloging public T cell receptors. The T cell repertoires of several hundred subjects were profiled by immunosequencing and related to cytomegalovirus serostatus. A separate validation cohort of some 130 different subjects was used in addition to the approximately 610-subject first cohort. Rather than drawing on any new phenotypic data, the later analysis identified candidate immune exposures from TCR beta sequences and the way those sequences occurred across donors. Roughly five DR-DQ haplotypes were handled as single units for association and clustering because linkage in the cohort was strong. HLA typing covered class I and class II loci at four-digit resolution. Typing coverage differed by locus: A, B, C, DRB1 and DQB1 were typed in roughly 620-630 donors, DQA1 in about 550, DPA1 in some 600, and DPB1 in just under 490. To predict cytomegalovirus infection status, the study combined high-throughput TCR immunosequencing, statistical association of individual TCRs with disease status, and machine learning. Genome-wide SNP genotypes for about 65% of the roughly 670 donors were used in a later genetic analysis, which treated that subset as a discovery cohort. Donor age, sex, ethnicity and CMV serostatus were compiled together with the repertoire data. An early release that covered fewer than 750 HLA-typed donors contained 250 to 350 gigabases of sequencing data and tens of millions of unique TCR sequences. An earlier analysis of 500 to 750 of the donors applied high-throughput TCR beta sequencing to assess whether each TCR beta V gene segment acted as functional or pseudogenic. To study patterns of TCR occurrence, a later analysis re-analyzed previously published TCR beta repertoires from 666 donors and added high-resolution HLA genotyping. Of the 300 to 450 genotyped donors, less than 90% were placed in the genetic ancestry cluster associated with self-reported Caucasian donors.

General findings and caveats noted by the study authors: A later genetic analysis reported fewer N-insertions in productive TCRs among donors in an Asian-associated ancestry cluster than the approximately 700-donor mean. An association between a missense DCLRE1C variant and V-gene and J-gene trimming of TCR beta chains was found in a later genetic analysis and replicated in an independent cohort. The presence/absence analyses assumed that sequencing depth was roughly uniform across donors, and that assumption may not be true. At a false discovery rate of 0.05, a later analysis linked some 17,000 TCR beta sequences to specific HLA alleles. Because HLA typing was missing for some donors at each locus, association tests included only the typed subset. The sequencing pipeline was judged likely to have produced a cluster of highly shared sequence variants as a technical artifact. The cohort was sequenced for TCR beta chains only, and without alpha or paired-chain data the features that could be detected were limited. Across donors, most TCR sequences were observed very rarely, whereas some public TCRs were present in many individuals. Several of the top co-occurrence clusters appeared to be linked to parvovirus B19, influenza, CMV and Epstein-Barr virus, according to a later analysis. In vitro tests confirmed that a few of the cytomegalovirus-associated TCR beta chains recognize cytomegalovirus antigens. A total of fewer than 200 TCR beta chains were listed by the study as associated with cytomegalovirus. When HLA alleles, especially DR and DQ, strongly co-occurred, attributing TCR associations to individual alleles was difficult. The classifier was reported to diagnose cytomegalovirus status with high specificity and sensitivity in both the original cohort and the validation cohort. A later analysis found that TCR association rates varied across HLA loci, with DRB1 alleles showing the most associated TCRs and HLA-C alleles the fewest. Immune exposure information for the cohort was limited to CMV serostatus. An earlier analysis of approximately 600 of the donors showed that most TCR beta V segments appeared in productive rearrangements either about 90% or about 30% of the time, which broadly matched IMGT annotations. Correlated functional status among segregating V segments might be attributable to linkage disequilibrium, but an unknown experimental factor could not be ruled out. Some IMGT-functional V segments, including TRBV6-2 and TRBV6-3, could not be distinguished by the 87-base-pair reads and were therefore excluded. Because counts were too low, roughly 16 rarely observed V segments, including chromosome 9 orphons, were excluded from the earlier analysis of 587 of the donors. A further reported finding was that TCR beta sequences accurately predicted the HLA-A and HLA-B alleles for most subjects in the first cohort. In a later analysis, most CMV-associated TCR beta chains were found to appear HLA-restricted, with HLA associations seemingly driven largely by CMV exposure. The authors suggested that the approach could potentially be extended to other disease states and immunological phenotypes. In a later analysis, HLA-associated TCR beta chains showed more clonal expansion and lower generation probabilities than non-associated chains that were equally common.

In the germline V gene, CDR1 corresponds to MNHEY and CDR2 to SVGAGI. Here V drops 5 bases and J drops 6 bases, and the junction holds 6 bases not matched to any gene. The CDR3 holds 14 amino acids from the cysteine to the phenylalanine. Only CDR3 DNA is held: 42 bases, read in frame from base 1. The library was obtained by the immunoSEQ multiplex PCR assay. For the multiplex PCR, a mixture combining 60 forward primers for TCR Vbeta segments and 13 reverse primers for TCR Jbeta segments was used. Amplification of the CDR3 region of rearranged TCR beta genes was performed with a multiplex PCR assay on genomic DNA. The amplified TCR beta libraries were sequenced on the Illumina HiSeq System as 87-base-pair reads. The published analysis was carried out like this. Across the 700 or so repertoires, a later analysis counted 80 million or so unique TCR beta chains, roughly 11 million of which were shared by at least two donors. Raw reads were error-corrected and collapsed into unique sequences with a nearest-neighbor algorithm that merged closely related sequences to remove PCR and sequencing errors. V, D and J gene segments were assigned by aligning CDR3 sequences to IMGT reference sequences. Each retained sequence needed at least a six-nucleotide match to both a V gene segment and a J gene segment. Rearrangements were classified as productive when the CDR3 lacked stop codons and remained in frame with V and J, and all other rearrangements were classified as non-productive. CDR3 was defined according to IMGT convention as the region running from the second conserved V-encoded cysteine to the conserved J-encoded phenylalanine. In an earlier analysis of around 640 of the donors, sequences lacking an unambiguous match to a single V gene segment were excluded. An earlier analysis of several hundred of the donors classified V segments as functional when productive rearrangements were above 56.7% and as segregating when the standard deviation between donors was above 5%. A statistical classification framework was built for diagnosing cytomegalovirus status from the catalog of TCR beta chain sequences. V and J gene assignment, in a later analysis, came from comparing TCR nucleotide sequences with IMGT/GENE-DB human TR gene sequences. Using the TCRdist pipeline, a later analysis assigned CDR3 sequences along with most-parsimonious VDJ recombination scenarios. In a later analysis, each TCR beta chain was defined by its CDR3 amino acid sequence together with its V-gene family, and reads without a unique V-gene family were excluded. To address suspected cross-contamination and a sequencing artifact, a later analysis removed around 590 highly shared, low-generation-probability nucleotide sequences. In a later analysis, a clonal expansion index for each public chain was calculated from normalized within-repertoire ranks of inferred template counts. In a later analysis, generation probabilities were computed using a VDJ recombination model fitted to out-of-frame rearrangements, and the results were checked against IGoR. A later analysis scored TCR-TCR, TCR-HLA and TCR-CMV co-occurrence with hypergeometric tests, applying a repertoire-size bias correction to TCR pairs. To estimate false discovery rates, a later analysis permuted the HLA or CMV assignments 20 times. In a later analysis, co-occurring TCRs were grouped using DBSCAN, with TCRdist sequence similarity added in when clustering inside HLA-allele-positive subsets. For co-occurrence clustering, repertoires with fewer than 30,000 or more than 120,000 public chains were excluded, along with about five repertoires with anomalous nucleotide sharing. The source is immuneACCESS, and TCRdb retained only in-frame sequences with V and J called. Part of the clones is not carried over; for the studies checked, unresolved V genes explain less than half of this, and the remainder is unexplained. The V and J calls and clone size come from that table; D and trimming were worked out from the DNA. The sample contains over 85,000 clones, about 8% of them found a single time. 2.3% of the sample is held by the ten biggest clonotypes.

The sample was PBMCs. The chain is assembled from TRBV6-5 and TRBJ2-7, and 11 junctional nucleotides match TRBD1. The TCR was taken from a man aged 50-60 years in good health and CMV-seronegative. CDR3 protein: CASSLGQGVSEQYF. DNA sequence: TGTGCCAGCAGTCTGGGACAGGGGGTGTCCGAGCAGTACTTC.